This is a list of T cell receptor beta chains from one sample in a study of cytomegalovirus exposure and HLA in healthy donors. Data came from immunoSEQ multiplex PCR; TCRdb stores just in-frame clones and leaves some out. The sample holds about 150,000 clones, roughly 84% seen once. The sample taken for sequencing was PBMCs. These TCRs come from a woman younger than 30 in good health and CMV-seronegative. The CDR3 runs from the conserved cysteine through the conserved F or W. The order of the fields is D gene, V gene, J gene, clone size, CDR3 DNA, CDR3 protein. A D gene is named only where the DNA matches it firmly. Size is stated for part of the rows, as once, few or many counts, or as a class when the clone is expanded.

D gene: TRBD1
V gene: TRBV5-1
J gene: TRBJ2-5
clone size: .
CDR3 DNA: TGCGCCAGCAGCTGGACTGGACAGGGGGCAGGAGAGACCCAGTACTTC
CDR3 protein: CASSWTGQGAGETQYF

D gene: .
V gene: TRBV28
J gene: TRBJ1-3
clone size: .
CDR3 DNA: TGTGCCAGCAGTACCGGGAGAACACCGACCTCTGGAAACACCATATATTTT
CDR3 protein: CASSTGRTPTSGNTIYF

D gene: .
V gene: TRBV6-5
J gene: TRBJ2-7
clone size: .
CDR3 DNA: TGTGCCAGCAGTGAAGTCAGTACCTACGAGCAGTACTTC
CDR3 protein: CASSEVSTYEQYF

D gene: TRBD1
V gene: TRBV28
J gene: TRBJ1-1
clone size: .
CDR3 DNA: TGTGCCAGCAGTCTACTAGACAGGGTGAACACTGAAGCTTTCTTT
CDR3 protein: CASSLLDRVNTEAFF

D gene: .
V gene: TRBV27
J gene: TRBJ1-5
clone size: .
CDR3 DNA: TGTGCCAGCAGTTACAGGGACAATCAGCCCCAGCATTTT
CDR3 protein: CASSYRDNQPQHF

D gene: .
V gene: TRBV18
J gene: TRBJ2-7
clone size: .
CDR3 DNA: TGTGCCAGCTCACCAAGAACGGACAACTACGAGCAGTACTTC
CDR3 protein: CASSPRTDNYEQYF

D gene: TRBD1
V gene: TRBV6-5
J gene: TRBJ1-6
clone size: .
CDR3 DNA: TGTGCCAGCAGTTCAAAACAGGGGGCGAATTCACCCCTCCACTTT
CDR3 protein: CASSSKQGANSPLHF

D gene: .
V gene: TRBV9
J gene: TRBJ1-1
clone size: .
CDR3 DNA: TGTGCCAGCAGCGTAGTGGAAGGGGAAACTGAAGCTTTCTTT
CDR3 protein: CASSVVEGETEAFF

D gene: TRBD1
V gene: TRBV11-2
J gene: TRBJ2-7
clone size: .
CDR3 DNA: TGTGCCAGCAGCCTTGCAGGGGGCACGGGCTACGAGCAGTACTTC
CDR3 protein: CASSLAGGTGYEQYF

D gene: .
V gene: TRBV5-1
J gene: TRBJ2-1
clone size: .
CDR3 DNA: TGCGCCAGCAGCTTGCATGGGGGCGCGCAGTTCTTC
CDR3 protein: CASSLHGGAQFF

D gene: TRBD2
V gene: TRBV18
J gene: TRBJ2-7
clone size: .
CDR3 DNA: TGTGCCAGCTCACCACCGACTAGCGCGGATGAGCAGTACTTC
CDR3 protein: CASSPPTSADEQYF

D gene: .
V gene: TRBV6-1
J gene: TRBJ2-5
clone size: .
CDR3 DNA: TGTGCCAGCAGTGCAACGACAGGAAAAGAGACCCAGTACTTC
CDR3 protein: CASSATTGKETQYF

D gene: TRBD1
V gene: TRBV18
J gene: TRBJ2-7
clone size: .
CDR3 DNA: TGTGCCAGCTCACCAGATCATGGGACAGGAGCCGAGCAGTACTTC
CDR3 protein: CASSPDHGTGAEQYF

D gene: TRBD2
V gene: TRBV29-1
J gene: TRBJ2-3
clone size: .
CDR3 DNA: TGCAGCGTTGTCCCTAGCGGGGGGGAAGATACGCAGTATTTT
CDR3 protein: CSVVPSGGEDTQYF

D gene: .
V gene: TRBV25-1
J gene: TRBJ1-2
clone size: once
CDR3 DNA: TGTGCCAGCAGTGGGGCGACAGCCAGTGGCAGCTATGGCTACACCTTC
CDR3 protein: CASSGATASGSYGYTF

D gene: .
V gene: TRBV27
J gene: TRBJ1-5
clone size: .
CDR3 DNA: TGTGCCAGCAGTTACAGCTGGCAGCCCCAGCATTTT
CDR3 protein: CASSYSWQPQHF

D gene: .
V gene: TRBV5-6
J gene: TRBJ2-2
clone size: .
CDR3 DNA: TGTGCCAGCAGCCGTGTGCGGGGCGCAAACACCGGGGAGCTGTTTTTT
CDR3 protein: CASSRVRGANTGELFF

D gene: .
V gene: TRBV6-1
J gene: TRBJ2-7
clone size: few
CDR3 DNA: TGTGCCAGCAGTCCACGGGACATCTCCTACGAGCAGTACTTC
CDR3 protein: CASSPRDISYEQYF

D gene: TRBD1
V gene: TRBV28
J gene: TRBJ1-3
clone size: .
CDR3 DNA: TGTGCCAGCAGTCCCCAGGGGGCGGCTGGAAACACCATATATTTT
CDR3 protein: CASSPQGAAGNTIYF

D gene: TRBD1
V gene: TRBV27
J gene: TRBJ1-2
clone size: .
CDR3 DNA: TGTGCCAGCAGAGCCGAACAGGGGTATGATGGCTACACCTTC
CDR3 protein: CASRAEQGYDGYTF

D gene: .
V gene: TRBV4-2
J gene: TRBJ2-5
clone size: .
CDR3 DNA: TGTGCCAGCAGCCAAGGGGGGGTTAGGCAGCTCCAAGAGACCCAGTACTTC
CDR3 protein: CASSQGGVRQLQETQYF